These T cell receptor beta chains were read from a single sample in a study of T cells in Graves' hyperthyroidism and ophthalmopathy. TCRdb reprocessed the multiplex PCR reads via MiXCR and lists one record per CDR3 protein. The table shows hundreds of thousands of distinct CDR3 sequences, with 45% occurring only once. Sequencing was done on a sample of peripheral blood or thyroid tissue (not recorded which). These TCRs come from an adult man with Graves' disease, either hyperthyroidism or ophthalmopathy (not recorded which). The CDR3 runs from the conserved cysteine through the conserved F or W. The D gene is left open where the match is weak. Rows give clone size only sometimes, using once, few, many, or a class for an expanded clone.

abundance: few
j_gene: TRBJ1-1
v_gene: TRBV5-1
d_gene: -
CDR3nt: TGCGCCAGCAGCTTGGGGACGGATGGCACTGAAGCTTTCTTT
CDR3aa: CASSLGTDGTEAFF

abundance: -
j_gene: TRBJ1-4
v_gene: TRBV7-9
d_gene: TRBD1
CDR3nt: TGTGCCAGCAATTCCCGGGACAGTGCAACTAATGAAAAACTGTTTTTT
CDR3aa: CASNSRDSATNEKLFF

abundance: few
j_gene: TRBJ2-7
v_gene: TRBV2
d_gene: -
CDR3nt: TGTGCCAGCAATCTCGGCGGCTCCTACGAGCAGTACTTC
CDR3aa: CASNLGGSYEQYF

abundance: -
j_gene: TRBJ2-7
v_gene: TRBV6-5
d_gene: -
CDR3nt: TGTGCCACCAGTTTTTCCGACTCCTCCCGCGGCCCCTACGAGCAGTACTTC
CDR3aa: CATSFSDSSRGPYEQYF

abundance: -
j_gene: TRBJ2-7
v_gene: TRBV7-9
d_gene: -
CDR3nt: TGTGCCAGCAGGGAGGGGGGCTCCTACGAGCAGTACTTC
CDR3aa: CASREGGSYEQYF

abundance: few
j_gene: TRBJ2-7
v_gene: TRBV6-1
d_gene: TRBD1
CDR3nt: TGTGCCAGCAGTCCCCGGCTCGGGACAGGGTCCCACGAGCAGTACTTC
CDR3aa: CASSPRLGTGSHEQYF

abundance: once
j_gene: TRBJ1-6
v_gene: TRBV4-2
d_gene: TRBD1
CDR3nt: TGTGCCAGCAGCCCAGAGGGGACAGGGCTTTTAGGTTCACCCCTCCACTTT
CDR3aa: CASSPEGTGLLGSPLHF

abundance: many
j_gene: TRBJ2-2
v_gene: TRBV29-1
d_gene: -
CDR3nt: TGCAGCGTTGTCTGGGTTGACACCGGGGAGCTGTTTTTT
CDR3aa: CSVVWVDTGELFF

abundance: once
j_gene: TRBJ2-7
v_gene: TRBV29-1
d_gene: TRBD1
CDR3nt: TGCAGCGTTGGGGGGATGCCCCCCGGGACAGGATGGGAGCAGTACTTC
CDR3aa: CSVGGMPPGTGWEQYF

abundance: few
j_gene: TRBJ1-2
v_gene: TRBV2
d_gene: TRBD1
CDR3nt: TGTGCCAGCAGTATACAGGGGAGTGAATTCGGCTACACCTTC
CDR3aa: CASSIQGSEFGYTF

abundance: -
j_gene: TRBJ2-7
v_gene: TRBV2
d_gene: -
CDR3nt: TGTGCCAGCAGTGGACAGGAGGTGGGCGAGCAGTACTTC
CDR3aa: CASSGQEVGEQYF

abundance: -
j_gene: TRBJ1-2
v_gene: TRBV4-1
d_gene: TRBD1
CDR3nt: TGCGCCAGCAGCCAATGGGGCCAGGGGGCGTTTGGCTACACCTTC
CDR3aa: CASSQWGQGAFGYTF

abundance: few
j_gene: TRBJ1-1
v_gene: TRBV20-1
d_gene: -
CDR3nt: TGCAGTGCTAGAGGACAAGTAGTATGGACTGAAGCTTTCTTT
CDR3aa: CSARGQVVWTEAFF

abundance: -
j_gene: TRBJ2-3
v_gene: TRBV2
d_gene: -
CDR3nt: TGTGCCAGCAGTGAAGATCAGCTCCGGGATACGCAGTATTTT
CDR3aa: CASSEDQLRDTQYF

abundance: -
j_gene: TRBJ1-2
v_gene: TRBV12-3/TRBV12-4
d_gene: -
CDR3nt: TGTGCCAGCAGCCCCAGGACAGTTAGATATGGCTACACCTTC
CDR3aa: CASSPRTVRYGYTF

abundance: few
j_gene: TRBJ2-7
v_gene: TRBV6-1
d_gene: -
CDR3nt: TGTGCCAGCACCCCCGACTCCTACGAGCAGTACTTC
CDR3aa: CASTPDSYEQYF

abundance: few
j_gene: TRBJ1-1
v_gene: TRBV10-1
d_gene: -
CDR3nt: TGCGCCAGCAGTGAGGGGGGGGTCGCTGAAGCTTTCTTT
CDR3aa: CASSEGGVAEAFF

abundance: -
j_gene: TRBJ2-7
v_gene: TRBV29-1
d_gene: -
CDR3nt: TGCAGCGTTGACGGATTGGGTTGGAACGAGCAGTACTTC
CDR3aa: CSVDGLGWNEQYF

abundance: -
j_gene: TRBJ1-4
v_gene: TRBV20-1
d_gene: TRBD1
CDR3nt: TGCAGTGCTAGAGATGACAGGGGGCTTAATGAAAAACTGTTTTTT
CDR3aa: CSARDDRGLNEKLFF

abundance: many
j_gene: TRBJ2-5
v_gene: TRBV7-9
d_gene: -
CDR3nt: TGTGCCAGCAGCCTCCGGGAGTTCACGACAGAGACCCAGTACTTC
CDR3aa: CASSLREFTTETQYF

abundance: -
j_gene: TRBJ1-2
v_gene: TRBV20-1
d_gene: TRBD1
CDR3nt: TGCAGTGCTAGTCGGGGACAGTCCCCCGTCACCTTC
CDR3aa: CSASRGQSPVTF

abundance: -
j_gene: TRBJ1-2
v_gene: TRBV7-2
d_gene: TRBD1
CDR3nt: TGTGCCAGCAGCTTAGCCCCAGACAGGGGGTATGGCTACACCTTC
CDR3aa: CASSLAPDRGYGYTF

abundance: many
j_gene: TRBJ1-2
v_gene: TRBV7-9
d_gene: TRBD1
CDR3nt: TGTGCCAGCAGCGACAGGGGTGGGTATGGCTACACCTTC
CDR3aa: CASSDRGGYGYTF

abundance: many
j_gene: TRBJ1-2
v_gene: TRBV10-3
d_gene: -
CDR3nt: TGTGCCATCAGTGAGTCGGGGGATTATGGCTACACCTTC
CDR3aa: CAISESGDYGYTF

abundance: few
j_gene: TRBJ1-2
v_gene: TRBV6-6
d_gene: -
CDR3nt: TGTGCCAGCAGTGAAGCGCTAGTGCAGGGTAACTATGGCTACACCTTC
CDR3aa: CASSEALVQGNYGYTF

abundance: -
j_gene: TRBJ1-2
v_gene: TRBV25-1
d_gene: -
CDR3nt: TGTGCCAGCAGTGAATCAGGGGACACGGGGGCCTACACCTTC
CDR3aa: CASSESGDTGAYTF

abundance: few
j_gene: TRBJ2-7
v_gene: TRBV28
d_gene: -
CDR3nt: TGTGCCAGCAGTACCCGGACAAGGCCTTCCTACGAGCAGTACTTC
CDR3aa: CASSTRTRPSYEQYF

abundance: many
j_gene: TRBJ1-2
v_gene: TRBV9
d_gene: -
CDR3nt: TGTGCCAGCAGCGTAGGCGGGACGGCGGGACTTGTCTATGGCTACACCTTC
CDR3aa: CASSVGGTAGLVYGYTF

abundance: few
j_gene: TRBJ2-7
v_gene: TRBV6-5
d_gene: -
CDR3nt: TGTGCCAGCAAAAGCGGCGGGAAAGCGTCCTACGAGCAGTACTTC
CDR3aa: CASKSGGKASYEQYF

abundance: -
j_gene: TRBJ1-2
v_gene: TRBV24-1
d_gene: -
CDR3nt: TGTGCCACCAGTGAGGGGGTCCGTGGCTACACCTTC
CDR3aa: CATSEGVRGYTF

abundance: -
j_gene: TRBJ2-7
v_gene: TRBV20-1
d_gene: -
CDR3nt: TGCAGTGCTAGAGACGGGAGTAGTGACGAGCAGTACTTC
CDR3aa: CSARDGSSDEQYF

abundance: few
j_gene: TRBJ1-2
v_gene: TRBV12-3/TRBV12-4
d_gene: -
CDR3nt: TGTGCCAGCAGTTCCCCCCCTCCCAACTATGGCTACACCTTC
CDR3aa: CASSSPPPNYGYTF

abundance: many
j_gene: TRBJ2-2
v_gene: TRBV6-6
d_gene: -
CDR3nt: TGTGCCAGCATATCACGGTGGGAGCTGTTTTTT
CDR3aa: CASISRWELFF

abundance: -
j_gene: TRBJ1-1
v_gene: TRBV5-1
d_gene: TRBD1
CDR3nt: TGCGCCAGCAGCTCACAGGGGCATTATCCCAGCTTCTTT
CDR3aa: CASSSQGHYPSFF

abundance: many
j_gene: TRBJ2-7
v_gene: TRBV29-1
d_gene: TRBD1
CDR3nt: TGCAGCGTCGGGACAGGGTCTTGGGAGCAGTACTTC
CDR3aa: CSVGTGSWEQYF

abundance: -
j_gene: TRBJ2-5
v_gene: TRBV12-3/TRBV12-4
d_gene: -
CDR3nt: TGTGCCAGCAGAAGACTGAATCTAGGAAGCGAGACCCAGTACTTC
CDR3aa: CASRRLNLGSETQYF

abundance: -
j_gene: TRBJ2-2
v_gene: TRBV7-6
d_gene: -
CDR3nt: TGTGCCAGCAGCTTAGCGGGGGGGCGAAGCACCGGGGAGCTGTTTTTT
CDR3aa: CASSLAGGRSTGELFF

abundance: -
j_gene: TRBJ1-4
v_gene: TRBV7-2
d_gene: -
CDR3nt: TGTGCCAGCGGGCGAGGGAGAACTAATGAAAAACTGTTTTTT
CDR3aa: CASGRGRTNEKLFF

abundance: many
j_gene: TRBJ1-5
v_gene: TRBV7-2
d_gene: TRBD1
CDR3nt: TGTGCCAGCAGCGTCGACAGGGGCAATCAGCCCCAGCATTTT
CDR3aa: CASSVDRGNQPQHF

abundance: -
j_gene: TRBJ1-5
v_gene: TRBV6-5
d_gene: -
CDR3nt: TGTGCCAGCAGTTACTCCTCACAGTCCAATCAGCCCCAGCATTTT
CDR3aa: CASSYSSQSNQPQHF

abundance: few
j_gene: TRBJ1-2
v_gene: TRBV29-1
d_gene: -
CDR3nt: TGCAGCCAAGGTCGCGGCCAGGGCCTCTATGGCTACACCTTC
CDR3aa: CSQGRGQGLYGYTF

abundance: many
j_gene: TRBJ1-5
v_gene: TRBV7-8
d_gene: TRBD1
CDR3nt: TGTGCCAGCAGGTTGGCGACAGGGATTGGTCAGCCCCAGCATTTT
CDR3aa: CASRLATGIGQPQHF

abundance: once
j_gene: TRBJ1-6
v_gene: TRBV25-1
d_gene: -
CDR3nt: TGTGCCAGCAGTGCCACCAGTGAATACGCAGGATCACCCCTCCACTTT
CDR3aa: CASSATSEYAGSPLHF

abundance: -
j_gene: TRBJ2-5
v_gene: TRBV2
d_gene: TRBD2
CDR3nt: TGTGCCAGCAGTGAGGCTAGCGGGGGGGTTAGGGAGACCCAGTACTTC
CDR3aa: CASSEASGGVRETQYF

abundance: -
j_gene: TRBJ1-1
v_gene: TRBV7-9
d_gene: TRBD1
CDR3nt: TGTGCCAGCAGTGAGGTACAGGGGGGCCCTGAAGCTTTCTTT
CDR3aa: CASSEVQGGPEAFF

abundance: -
j_gene: TRBJ2-2
v_gene: TRBV14
d_gene: TRBD2
CDR3nt: TGTGCCAGCAGCCAACAACTAGCGTCCGGGGAGCTGTTTTTT
CDR3aa: CASSQQLASGELFF

abundance: -
j_gene: TRBJ1-6
v_gene: TRBV6-1
d_gene: -
CDR3nt: TGTGCCAGCAGTGGGGGAGGGCCGAGAACCCGATTTTATAATTCACCCCTCCACTTT
CDR3aa: CASSGGGPRTRFYNSPLHF

abundance: -
j_gene: TRBJ2-2
v_gene: TRBV7-9
d_gene: -
CDR3nt: TGTGCCAGCACGCTCTCAGGGCAGCTGTTTTTT
CDR3aa: CASTLSGQLFF

abundance: -
j_gene: TRBJ1-4
v_gene: TRBV7-8
d_gene: -
CDR3nt: TGTGCCAGCAGCCCCTTCCGGGGGAATGATGAAAAACTGTTTTTT
CDR3aa: CASSPFRGNDEKLFF

abundance: -
j_gene: TRBJ2-7
v_gene: TRBV6-1
d_gene: -
CDR3nt: TGTGCCAGCAGCGTGGATACCATTTCCCACGAGCAGTACTTC
CDR3aa: CASSVDTISHEQYF

abundance: few
j_gene: TRBJ1-4
v_gene: TRBV7-9
d_gene: TRBD1
CDR3nt: TGTGCCAGCAGCTTCGACAGGGGAACGACTAATGAAAAACTGTTTTTT
CDR3aa: CASSFDRGTTNEKLFF

abundance: many
j_gene: TRBJ2-6
v_gene: TRBV7-2
d_gene: -
CDR3nt: TGTGCCAGCAGCCGTAGAACAGGCTCCGGGGCCAACGTCCTGACTTTC
CDR3aa: CASSRRTGSGANVLTF

abundance: -
j_gene: TRBJ1-5
v_gene: TRBV2
d_gene: -
CDR3nt: TGTGCCAGCACCCAAGGAGGCGGAGTAGGTCAGCCCCAGCATTTT
CDR3aa: CASTQGGGVGQPQHF

abundance: few
j_gene: TRBJ2-7
v_gene: TRBV7-9
d_gene: TRBD2
CDR3nt: TGTGCCAGCAGCCGGGGACTAGATGCGCGAGAGCAGTACTTC
CDR3aa: CASSRGLDAREQYF

abundance: many
j_gene: TRBJ1-1
v_gene: TRBV15
d_gene: -
CDR3nt: TGTGCCACCAGCACCCGGGACTATGAAGCTTTCTTT
CDR3aa: CATSTRDYEAFF

abundance: -
j_gene: TRBJ2-5
v_gene: TRBV10-3
d_gene: TRBD1
CDR3nt: TGTGCCAGCAGAACAGGGGGCGCAGAAGAGACCCAGTACTTC
CDR3aa: CASRTGGAEETQYF

abundance: many
j_gene: TRBJ1-3
v_gene: TRBV29-1
d_gene: -
CDR3nt: TGCAGCGTTGTTGTTACTGGAAACACCATATATTTT
CDR3aa: CSVVVTGNTIYF

abundance: -
j_gene: TRBJ1-6
v_gene: TRBV25-1
d_gene: TRBD1
CDR3nt: TGTGCCAGCAGCTTTTGGACAGGGGACGAATCACCCCTCCACTTT
CDR3aa: CASSFWTGDESPLHF

abundance: -
j_gene: TRBJ2-7
v_gene: TRBV2
d_gene: TRBD1
CDR3nt: TGTGCCAGCAGTGAAGGACAGGGGGCGTCACACGAGCAGTACTTC
CDR3aa: CASSEGQGASHEQYF